This T cell receptor (beta chain) was retrieved from a study of T cells in Graves' hyperthyroidism and ophthalmopathy. The investigators amplified TCR beta CDR3 regions from RNA transcripts. When the TCR CDR3 underwent first-round RT-PCR, the HTBI primer set was used. TCRdb ran MiXCR on the multiplex PCR reads and lists one entry per CDR3 protein. The sample has more than 500,000 distinct CDR3 sequences, 15% to 20% seen once. The V gene end was trimmed by 6 bases and the J gene end by 6 bases; junction bases not matched to a gene: 8. CDR1 is SQVTM, CDR2 ANQGSEA, per germline. The length of the CDR3 is 14 residues. Patients affected by ophthalmopathy presented a Clinical Activity Score of at least 3, a NOSPECS grade of at least 4, and disease duration below 3 months. This clonotype was recorded a few times. What it recognizes is unknown. Overall study results and limits: Among clonotypes expanded in thyroid above 0.001, most were also found in blood.

This clonotype originated in a woman aged 30 to 39 with Graves' ophthalmopathy. The source material was blood. The rearrangement uses TRBV29-1 and TRBJ2-2, with 9 bases identical to TRBD1. The DNA for the CDR3 is TGCAGCGTCTGGGGGGGACAGGGATCCGGGGAGCTGTTTTTT. Translated: CSVWGGQGSGELFF.